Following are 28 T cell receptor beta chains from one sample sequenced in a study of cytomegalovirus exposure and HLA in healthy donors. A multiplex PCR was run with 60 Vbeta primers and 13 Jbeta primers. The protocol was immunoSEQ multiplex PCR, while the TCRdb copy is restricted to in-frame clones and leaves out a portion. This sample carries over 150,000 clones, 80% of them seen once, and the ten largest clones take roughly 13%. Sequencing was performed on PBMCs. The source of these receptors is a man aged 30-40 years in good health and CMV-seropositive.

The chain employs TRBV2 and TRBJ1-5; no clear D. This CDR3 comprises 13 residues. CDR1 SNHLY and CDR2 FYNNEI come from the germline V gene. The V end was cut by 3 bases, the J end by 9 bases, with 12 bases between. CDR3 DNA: TGTGCCAGCAGTGAGGGAGTTTTATCGCCCCAGCATTTT. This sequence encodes CASSEGVLSPQHF.

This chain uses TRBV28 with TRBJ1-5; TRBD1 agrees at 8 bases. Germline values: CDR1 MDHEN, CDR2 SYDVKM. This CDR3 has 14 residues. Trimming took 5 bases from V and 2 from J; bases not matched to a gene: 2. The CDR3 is CASSEGQGNQPQHF. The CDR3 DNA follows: TGTGCCAGCAGTGAGGGACAGGGCAATCAGCCCCAGCATTTT.

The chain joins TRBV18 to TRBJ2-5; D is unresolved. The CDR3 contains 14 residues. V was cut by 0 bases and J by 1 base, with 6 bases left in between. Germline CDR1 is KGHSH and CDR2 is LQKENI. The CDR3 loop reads CASSPPEFQETQYF. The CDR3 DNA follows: TGTGCCAGCTCACCACCCGAGTTCCAAGAGACCCAGTACTTC.

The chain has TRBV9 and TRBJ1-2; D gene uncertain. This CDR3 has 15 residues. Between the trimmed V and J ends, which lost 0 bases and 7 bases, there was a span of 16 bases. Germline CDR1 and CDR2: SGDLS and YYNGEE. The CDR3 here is CASSVGQTGEIGYTF. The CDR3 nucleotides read TGTGCCAGCAGCGTAGGGCAGACCGGGGAAATTGGCTACACCTTC.

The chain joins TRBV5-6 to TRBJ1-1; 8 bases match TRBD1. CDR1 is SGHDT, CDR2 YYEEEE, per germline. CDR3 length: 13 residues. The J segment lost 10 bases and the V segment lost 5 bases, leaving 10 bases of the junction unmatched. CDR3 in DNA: TGTGCCAGCAGTCTTCAGGGGGCAGGGGGAGCTTTCTTT. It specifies CASSLQGAGGAFF. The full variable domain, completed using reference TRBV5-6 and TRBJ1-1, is DAGVTQSPTHLIKTRGQQVTLRCSPKSGHDTVSWYQQALGQGPQFIFQYYEEEERQRGNFPDRFSGHQFPNYSSELNVNALLLGDSALYLCASSLQGAGGAFFGQGTRLTVV.

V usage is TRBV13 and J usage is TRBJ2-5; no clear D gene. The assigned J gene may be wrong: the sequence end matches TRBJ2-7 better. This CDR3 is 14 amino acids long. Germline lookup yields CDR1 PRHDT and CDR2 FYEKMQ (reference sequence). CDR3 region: CASSPKPRSYEQYF. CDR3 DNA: TGTGCCAGCAGCCCTAAGCCGCGCTCCTACGAGCAGTACTTC.

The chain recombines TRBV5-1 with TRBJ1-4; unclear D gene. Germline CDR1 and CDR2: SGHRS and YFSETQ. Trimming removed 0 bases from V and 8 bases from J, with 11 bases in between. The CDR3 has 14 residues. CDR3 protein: CASSLAGVDEKLFF. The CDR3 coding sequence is TGCGCCAGCAGCTTGGCCGGGGTGGACGAAAAACTGTTTTTT.

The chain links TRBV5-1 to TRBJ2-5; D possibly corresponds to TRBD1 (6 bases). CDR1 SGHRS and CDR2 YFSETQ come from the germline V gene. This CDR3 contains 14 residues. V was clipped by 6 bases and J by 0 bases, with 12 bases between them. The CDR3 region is CASTKQGYQETQYF. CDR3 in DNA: TGCGCCAGCACGAAACAGGGCTACCAAGAGACCCAGTACTTC.

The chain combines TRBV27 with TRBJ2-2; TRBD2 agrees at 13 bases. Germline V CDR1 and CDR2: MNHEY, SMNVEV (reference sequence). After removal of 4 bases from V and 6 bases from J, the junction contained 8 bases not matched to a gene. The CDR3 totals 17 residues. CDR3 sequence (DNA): TGTGCCAGCAGTTCGCTCCCACTAGCGGGAGGGCCCGGGGAGCTGTTTTTT. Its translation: CASSSLPLAGGPGELFF.

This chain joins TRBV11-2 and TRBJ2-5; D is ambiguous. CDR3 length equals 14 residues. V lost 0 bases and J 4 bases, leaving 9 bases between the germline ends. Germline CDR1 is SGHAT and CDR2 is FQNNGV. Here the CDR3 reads CASSLEIVRETQYF. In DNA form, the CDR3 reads TGTGCCAGCAGCTTAGAAATCGTTCGAGAGACCCAGTACTTC.

The CDR3 nucleotides are TGTGCCAGTAGTATTGCGGGAGCCACAGATACGCAGTATTTT. Its protein is CASSIAGATDTQYF. The gene calls are TRBV19 and TRBJ2-3, with TRBD2 identical over 7 bases. The CDR3 extends over 14 amino acids. In germline, CDR1 is LNHDA, CDR2 SQIVND (reference sequence). V was clipped by 3 bases and J by 2 bases; unmatched bases: 2. Filled out from reference TRBV19 and TRBJ2-3, the complete variable domain reads DGGITQSPKYLFRKEGQNVTLSCEQNLNHDAMYWYRQDPGQGLRLIYYSQIVNDFQKGDIAEGYSVSREKKESFPLTVTSAQKNPTAFYLCASSIAGATDTQYFGPGTRLTVL.

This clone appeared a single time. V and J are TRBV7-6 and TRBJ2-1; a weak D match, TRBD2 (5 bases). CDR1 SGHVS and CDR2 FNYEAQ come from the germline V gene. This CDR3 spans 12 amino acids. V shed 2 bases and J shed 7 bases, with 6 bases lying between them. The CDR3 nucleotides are TGTGCCAGCAGCTTAACGGGGAATGAGCAGTTCTTC. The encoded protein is CASSLTGNEQFF.

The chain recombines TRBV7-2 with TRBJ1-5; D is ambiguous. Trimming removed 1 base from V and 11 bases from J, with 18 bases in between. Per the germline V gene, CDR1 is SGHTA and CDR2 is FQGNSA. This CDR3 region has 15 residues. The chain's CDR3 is CASSLGGGRFSSQHF. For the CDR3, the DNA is TGTGCCAGCAGCTTAGGGGGAGGGCGATTCTCTTCCCAGCATTTT.

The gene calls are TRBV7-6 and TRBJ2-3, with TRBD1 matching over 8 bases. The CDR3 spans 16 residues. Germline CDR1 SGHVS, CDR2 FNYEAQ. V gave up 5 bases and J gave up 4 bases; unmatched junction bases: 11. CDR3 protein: CASSQLVPQGADTQYF. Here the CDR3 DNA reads TGTGCCAGCAGCCAACTCGTCCCACAGGGGGCAGATACGCAGTATTTT. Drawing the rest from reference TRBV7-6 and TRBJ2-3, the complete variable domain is GAGVSQSPRYKVTKRGQDVALRCDPISGHVSLYWYRQALGQGPEFLTYFNYEAQQDKSGLPNDRFSAERPEGSISTLTIQRTEQRDSAMYRCASSQLVPQGADTQYFGPGTRLTVL.

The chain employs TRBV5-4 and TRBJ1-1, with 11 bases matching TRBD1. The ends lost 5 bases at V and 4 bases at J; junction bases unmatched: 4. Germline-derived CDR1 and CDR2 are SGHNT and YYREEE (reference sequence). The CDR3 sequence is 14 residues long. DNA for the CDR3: TGTGCCAGCAGTCCGGACAGGGGGCCCACTGAAGCTTTCTTT. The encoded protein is CASSPDRGPTEAFF.

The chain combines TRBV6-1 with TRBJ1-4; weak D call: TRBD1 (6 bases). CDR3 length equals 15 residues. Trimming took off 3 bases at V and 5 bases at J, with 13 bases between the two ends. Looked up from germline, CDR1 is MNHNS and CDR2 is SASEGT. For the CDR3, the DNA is TGTGCCAGCAGTGACACAGGGTTACAGAATGAAAAACTGTTTTTT. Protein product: CASSDTGLQNEKLFF.

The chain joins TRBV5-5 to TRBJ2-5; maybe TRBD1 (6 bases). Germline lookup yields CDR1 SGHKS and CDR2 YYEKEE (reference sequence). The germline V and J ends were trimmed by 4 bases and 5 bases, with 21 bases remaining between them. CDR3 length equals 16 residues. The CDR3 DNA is TGTGCCAGCAGCCCCAGGGGTGGCAGTCCTCACGAGACCCAGTACTTC. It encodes CASSPRGGSPHETQYF.

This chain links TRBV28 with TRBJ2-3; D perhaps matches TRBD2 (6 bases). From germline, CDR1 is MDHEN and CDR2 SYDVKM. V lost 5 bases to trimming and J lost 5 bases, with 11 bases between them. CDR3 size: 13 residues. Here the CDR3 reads CASSPVAVDTQYF. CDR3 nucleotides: TGTGCCAGCAGTCCCGTAGCGGTAGATACGCAGTATTTT.

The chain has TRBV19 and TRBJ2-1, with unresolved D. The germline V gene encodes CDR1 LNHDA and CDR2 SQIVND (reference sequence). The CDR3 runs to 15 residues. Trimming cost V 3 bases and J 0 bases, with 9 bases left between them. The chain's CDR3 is CASSISISSYNEQFF. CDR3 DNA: TGTGCCAGTAGTATTTCAATCAGCTCCTACAATGAGCAGTTCTTC.

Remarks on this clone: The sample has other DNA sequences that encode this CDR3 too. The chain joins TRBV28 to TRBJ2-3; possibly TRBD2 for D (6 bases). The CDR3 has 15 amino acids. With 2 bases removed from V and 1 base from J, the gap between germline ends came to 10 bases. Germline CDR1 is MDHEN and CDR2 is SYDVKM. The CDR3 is CASSLGGSGTDTQYF. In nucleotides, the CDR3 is TGTGCCAGCAGTTTAGGGGGGAGTGGCACAGATACGCAGTATTTT.

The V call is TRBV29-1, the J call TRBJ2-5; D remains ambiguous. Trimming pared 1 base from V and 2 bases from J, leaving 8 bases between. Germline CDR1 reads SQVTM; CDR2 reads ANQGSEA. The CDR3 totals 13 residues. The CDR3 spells CSVEVPGQETQYF. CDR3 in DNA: TGCAGCGTTGAAGTCCCGGGTCAAGAGACCCAGTACTTC.

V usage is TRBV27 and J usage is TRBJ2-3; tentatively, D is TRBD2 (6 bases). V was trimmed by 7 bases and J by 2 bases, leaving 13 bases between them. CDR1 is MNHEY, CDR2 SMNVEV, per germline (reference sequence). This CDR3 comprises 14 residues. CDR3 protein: CASIPGGYTDTQYF. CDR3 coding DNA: TGTGCCAGCATCCCCGGGGGTTACACAGATACGCAGTATTTT.

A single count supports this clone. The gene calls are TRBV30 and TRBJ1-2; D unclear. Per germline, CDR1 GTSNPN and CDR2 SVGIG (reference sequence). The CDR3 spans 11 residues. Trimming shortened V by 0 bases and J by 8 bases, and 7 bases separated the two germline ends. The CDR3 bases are TGTGCCTGGAGTGTTATTAGCGGCTACACCTTC. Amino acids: CAWSVISGYTF.

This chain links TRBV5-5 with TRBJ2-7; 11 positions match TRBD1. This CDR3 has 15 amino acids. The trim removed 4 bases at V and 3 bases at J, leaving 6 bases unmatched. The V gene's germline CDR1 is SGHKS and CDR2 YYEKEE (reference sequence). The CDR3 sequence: CASSEGQGVFYEQYF. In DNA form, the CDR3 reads TGTGCCAGCAGCGAGGGACAGGGGGTCTTCTACGAGCAGTACTTC.

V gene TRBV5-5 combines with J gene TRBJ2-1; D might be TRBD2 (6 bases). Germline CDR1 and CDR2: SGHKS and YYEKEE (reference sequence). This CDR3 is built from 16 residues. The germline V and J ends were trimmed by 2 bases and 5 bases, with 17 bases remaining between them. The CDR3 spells CASSLDRPRDHNEQFF. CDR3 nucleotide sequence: TGTGCCAGCAGCTTAGATCGCCCGCGGGACCACAATGAGCAGTTCTTC.

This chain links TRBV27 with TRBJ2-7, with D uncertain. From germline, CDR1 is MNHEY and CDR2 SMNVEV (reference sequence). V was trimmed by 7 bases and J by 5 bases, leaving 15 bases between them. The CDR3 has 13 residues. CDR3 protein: CASTASLSHEQYF. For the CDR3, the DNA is TGTGCCAGCACGGCTAGTTTGAGCCACGAGCAGTACTTC.

The CDR3 reads CASSLVQGGVFGEKLFF. The DNA of the CDR3 is TGTGCCAGCAGTTTAGTCCAGGGGGGAGTCTTCGGTGAAAAACTGTTTTTT. The chain links TRBV28 to TRBJ1-4, with 7 bases aligning to TRBD1. Germline lookup yields CDR1 MDHEN and CDR2 SYDVKM. There are 17 residues in the CDR3. Unmatched junction bases numbered 13, after V lost 2 bases and J lost 7 bases.

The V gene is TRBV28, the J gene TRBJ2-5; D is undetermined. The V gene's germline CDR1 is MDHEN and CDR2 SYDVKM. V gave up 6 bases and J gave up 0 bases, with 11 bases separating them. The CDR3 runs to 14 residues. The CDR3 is CASRAQTYQETQYF. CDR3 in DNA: TGTGCCAGCAGGGCTCAGACATACCAAGAGACCCAGTACTTC. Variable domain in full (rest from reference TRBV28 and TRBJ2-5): DVKVTQSSRYLVKRTGEKVFLECVQDMDHENMFWYRQDPGLGLRLIYFSYDVKMKEKGDIPEGYSVSREKKERFSLILESASTNQTSMYLCASRAQTYQETQYFGPGTRLLVL.